A single sample gave rise to the 11 T cell receptor beta chains below, sequenced in a study of T cells in Graves' hyperthyroidism and ophthalmopathy. Researchers amplified the TCR beta CDR3 regions from RNA transcripts. The primer set for the first-round RT-PCR of the TCR CDR3 was HTBI. TCRdb independently ran MiXCR on the multiplex PCR reads; one entry per CDR3 protein. Of roughly 170,000 distinct CDR3 sequences in the sample, 17% were seen once. Specimen: blood. The receptors here all came from a woman aged 45 to 65 with Graves' hyperthyroidism.

This clonotype showed up many times. The CDR3 DNA follows: TGTGCCAGCAGCATCTCCAGGGTAAGCTCTGGAAACACCATATATTTT. This encodes CASSISRVSSGNTIYF. V and J are TRBV7-9 and TRBJ1-3, with D possibly matching TRBD1 (5 bases). CDR1 is SEHNR and CDR2 is FQNEAQ in the germline V gene (reference sequence). This CDR3 region has 16 residues. Deletions cut 5 bases from V and 0 bases from J, with 14 bases between.

This clonotype was counted at least ten times. The V call is TRBV7-8, the J call TRBJ2-3, with 9 bases fitting TRBD2. J lost 0 bases, V lost 2 bases, and 6 bases had no gene match. Germline V gene data show CDR1 as SGHVS and CDR2 as FQNEAQ. There are 17 residues in the CDR3. In DNA, the CDR3 is TGTGCCAGCAGCTTAATGCCTAGCGGGGAGAGCACAGATACGCAGTATTTT. This sequence encodes CASSLMPSGESTDTQYF.

This clonotype was picked up many times. The chain links TRBV20-1 to TRBJ2-7; D ambiguous. V lost 3 bases to trimming and J lost 2 bases, with 17 bases between them. This CDR3 has 15 amino acids. In germline, CDR1 is DFQATT, CDR2 SNEGSKA (reference sequence). The CDR3: CSARRRTSRTYEQYF. CDR3 in DNA: TGCAGTGCTAGGAGACGGACCTCTAGGACCTACGAGCAGTACTTC.

This clonotype was detected ten times or more. The chain is built from TRBV11-2 and TRBJ1-4; the D gene is possibly TRBD1 (6 bases). Trimming cost V 5 bases and J 7 bases, with 17 bases left between them. Germline CDR1 SGHAT, CDR2 FQNNGV. The CDR3 has 15 residues. Here the CDR3 reads CASSPFSDSLEKLFF. CDR3 nucleotides: TGTGCCAGCAGCCCTTTTTCGGACAGCCTTGAAAAACTGTTTTTT.

This clonotype was counted at least ten times. Mismatch with germline at one junction end may stem from a read error. This chain uses TRBV4-1 with TRBJ2-7; 10 bases agree with TRBD1. Germline CDR1 reads MGHRA; CDR2 reads YSYEKL. The CDR3 is 12 residues long. The CDR3 region is CASSQVGQGRHF. The CDR3 bases are TGCGCCAGCAGCCAAGTGGGACAGGGGAGGCACTTC.

This clonotype was recorded many times. The rearrangement links TRBV19 to TRBJ1-2; no reliable D call. The ends were cut back, 6 bases at V and 4 bases at J, with 12 bases in the middle. CDR3 length: 13 residues. Germline values: CDR1 LNHDA, CDR2 SQIVND (reference sequence). In DNA form, the CDR3 reads TGTGCCAGTAGGAGCGATCAATCCTATGGCTACACCTTC. Encoded protein: CASRSDQSYGYTF.

This clonotype occurred many times. The chain combines TRBV10-3 with TRBJ1-6, with unresolved D. The CDR3 spans 14 residues. Trimming stripped 0 bases from V and 12 bases from J, with 12 bases between. The V gene's germline CDR1 is ENHRY and CDR2 SYGVKD. CDR3 amino acids: CAISESGRTLPLHF. In DNA, the CDR3 is TGTGCCATCAGTGAGTCTGGGAGGACCTTACCCCTCCACTTT.

The CDR3 DNA follows: TGTGCCAGCAGCTTAGACGGACATCAAGCTTTCTTT. Translated: CASSLDGHQAFF. The chain uses TRBV11-2 and TRBJ1-1, with a weak D call TRBD1 (5 bases). V lost 0 bases and J 9 bases, leaving 8 bases between the germline ends. Germline assignment: CDR1 SGHAT and CDR2 FQNNGV. This CDR3 is 12 amino acids long.

This clonotype was found a few times. The chain is built from TRBV9 and TRBJ1-1; unclear D gene. Germline CDR1 and CDR2: SGDLS and YYNGEE. The CDR3 contains 14 residues. V gave up 4 bases and J gave up 1 base, with 11 bases separating them. The CDR3 DNA follows: TGTGCCAGCAGCCCCTCGAGGACGAACACTGAAGCTTTCTTT. Its protein product is CASSPSRTNTEAFF.

This clonotype turned up a few times. The junction departs from the called germline gene at one end, perhaps through a read error. CDR3 amino acids: CVSSHTGTEYNEQFF. In DNA form, the CDR3 reads TGCGTCAGCAGCCATACCGGGACAGAGTACAATGAGCAGTTCTTC. The chain combines TRBV10-1 with TRBJ2-1; 7 positions agree with TRBD1. CDR1 is WNHNN and CDR2 is SYGVQD in the germline V gene (reference sequence). This CDR3 spans 15 amino acids.

This clonotype was seen at least ten times. This sequence joins TRBV18 and TRBJ1-2, with D hard to call. CDR1 is KGHSH, CDR2 LQKENI, per germline. The CDR3 contains 14 residues. V dropped 2 bases and J dropped 4 bases, with 11 bases sitting between them. Written as DNA, the CDR3 is TGTGCCAGCTCACCATCTCGCCAAACCTATGGCTACACCTTC. It translates to CASSPSRQTYGYTF.